This T cell receptor (beta chain) originates from a study of shared clonotypes between healthy human individuals. Here immunoSEQ multiplex PCR was the method, and the copy in TCRdb shows in-frame clones only, minus some. This table has under 2.5 million clones, roughly 90% appearing once. V was pared by 5 bases and J by 0 bases, with 8 bases between. The germline V gene has CDR1 SEHNR and CDR2 FQNEAQ (reference sequence). The CDR3 runs to 14 residues. Worth noting for this clone: The identical CDR3 is also encoded by other nucleotide sequences in the sample.

This sequence originates from a man aged 18 to 35 in good health. Some clones in this sample may be carry-over from other donors' samples. V is TRBV7-9 and J is TRBJ1-3; possible D gene TRBD1, 5 bases. The specimen sequenced was naive CD4+ T cells from PBMCs. Subset described: CD45RA+ positively selected. The CDR3 is CASSPTGSGNTIYF. The DNA of the CDR3 is TGTGCCAGCAGCCCCACAGGCTCTGGAAACACCATATATTTT.